This TCR beta chain was sequenced in a study of blood T cell repertoires in COVID-19 (dated by TCRdb to 2018 to 2020). At the level of the whole study: For ImmuneRACE Cohort 3, a participant was defined as recovered based on two consecutive negative NP/OP PCR tests, clearance by a healthcare professional, or resolution of symptoms. The samples were drawn from the first 160 participants of the ongoing ImmuneRACE study and from over a thousand subjects provided by 6 global collaborators. The material from the prospective study consisted of cDNA or gDNA derived from T cells, B-cell-depleted T cells, or PBMCs. The collaborator samples originated in the United States, Italy and Spain and spanned the acute and convalescent phases of COVID-19. Subjects who had been exposed to COVID-19, were actively infected with it, or had recovered from it provided the deeply sampled blood TCRbeta repertoires that made up the dataset. Where available, HLA class I and class II types were obtained from metadata supplied by the sample provider rather than from assay-based typing. The sample metadata nearly always contained a de-identified subject ID, COVID-19 status, age in years and sex. The repertoires were released in a freely available public database meant as a resource for research on the immune response to SARS-CoV-2. The research as a whole found: The quantity of clinical and demographic metadata differed by source and by participant and was supplied without curation.

The trim is 3 bases for V and 0 bases for J, with a gap of 8 bases between the germline ends. There are 14 amino acids in the CDR3, from cysteine to phenylalanine inclusive. The DNA shown is the 42-base CDR3, in frame from base 1. CDR1 and CDR2 are drawn from the germline V gene (reference sequence): LNHDA, SQIVND. Enrolling through a virtual design, the prospective study's participants ranged in age from roughly 18 to 100 years and lived across roughly 23 United States geographic areas. In the prospective study, participants were assigned to cohorts based on the clinical history participants reported in a screening survey and a study questionnaire. Mobile phlebotomists in the prospective study collected whole blood, serum and a nasopharyngeal or oropharyngeal swab from every participant. Participants in the prospective study had the option to provide additional blood draws and questionnaires over a roughly 2-month period. Prospective study blood samples were shipped either frozen or at room temperature before DNA extraction.

Comment on this clone: Its antigen has not been determined. Nothing much larger sits one base from this clone, and base qualities are not available. Distinct nucleotide sequences in the sample also encode this CDR3.

The immunoSEQ Assay, a bias-controlled multiplex PCR, was used to amplify TCRbeta CDR3 regions from genomic DNA. The authors' pipeline ran thus. The number of nucleated cells in each sample was estimated by amplification of reference gene primers within the assay. Sequence reads were collapsed and filtered to measure the absolute abundance of every unique TCRbeta CDR3 rearrangement. For each sample, productive Simpson clonality was calculated by taking the square root of Simpson's diversity index across productive rearrangements. TCRdb retrieved this table from immuneACCESS and kept in-frame rearrangements only. Not all clones are present; in checked studies, unresolved V genes account for under half, and no reason is known for the remainder. V, J and clone size derive from that table, while D and trimming were established from the DNA sequence. The table for this sample lists around 140,000 clones; 84% of them were counted only once. Roughly 3.8% of the sample lies in the top ten.

Sequenced sample: PBMCs or T cells enriched from blood (not recorded which). This TCR was recovered from a man in his fifties in a cohort exposed to, infected with or recovered from COVID-19 (not recorded which). The chain links TRBV19 with TRBJ1-1; TRBD1 is perhaps the D gene, given 6 matching bases. Here is the DNA: TGTGCCAGTAGTATCCAGGGGCTGAACACTGAAGCTTTCTTT. Its amino acids are CASSIQGLNTEAFF.